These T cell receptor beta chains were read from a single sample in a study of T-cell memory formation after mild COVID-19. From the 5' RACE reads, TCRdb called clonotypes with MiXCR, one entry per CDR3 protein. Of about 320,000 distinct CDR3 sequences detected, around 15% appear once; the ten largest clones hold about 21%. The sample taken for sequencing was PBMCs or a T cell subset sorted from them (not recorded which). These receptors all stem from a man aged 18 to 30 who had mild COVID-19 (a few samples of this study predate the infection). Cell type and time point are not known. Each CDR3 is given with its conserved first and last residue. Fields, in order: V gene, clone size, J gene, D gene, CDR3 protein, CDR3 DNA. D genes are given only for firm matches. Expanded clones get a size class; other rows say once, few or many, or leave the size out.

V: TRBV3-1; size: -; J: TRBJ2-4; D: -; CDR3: CASSPRENIQYF; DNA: TGTGCCAGCAGCCCCAGAGAAAACATTCAGTACTTC
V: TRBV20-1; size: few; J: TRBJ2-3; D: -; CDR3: CSARALADTQYF; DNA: TGCAGTGCTAGAGCTTTGGCAGATACGCAGTATTTT
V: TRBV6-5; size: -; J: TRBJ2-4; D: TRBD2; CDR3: CASSSGLAENIQYF; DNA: TGTGCCAGCAGTTCGGGACTAGCGGAGAACATTCAGTACTTC
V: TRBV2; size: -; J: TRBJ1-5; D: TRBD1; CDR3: CASKGQGQPQHF; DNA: TGTGCCAGCAAGGGACAGGGTCAGCCCCAGCATTTT
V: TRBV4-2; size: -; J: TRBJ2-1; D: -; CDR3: CASSQEEDNEQFF; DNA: TGTGCCAGCAGCCAAGAGGAGGACAATGAGCAGTTCTTC
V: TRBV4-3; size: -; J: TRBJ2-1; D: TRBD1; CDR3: CASSHSVWDRERVGEQFF; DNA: TGCGCCAGCAGCCACTCCGTATGGGACAGGGAAAGGGTGGGTGAGCAGTTCTTC
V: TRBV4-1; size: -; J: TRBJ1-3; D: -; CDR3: CASSQPFRGNSGNTIYF; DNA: TGCGCCAGCAGCCAGCCTTTTCGGGGGAACTCTGGAAACACCATATATTTT
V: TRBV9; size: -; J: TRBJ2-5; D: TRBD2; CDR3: CASSALAGKPQETQYF; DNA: TGTGCCAGCAGCGCACTAGCGGGGAAACCCCAAGAGACCCAGTACTTC
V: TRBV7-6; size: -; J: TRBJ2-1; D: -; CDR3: CASSLFPPPGRVNNEQFF; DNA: TGTGCCAGCAGCTTATTCCCCCCGCCAGGGCGGGTGAACAATGAGCAGTTCTTC
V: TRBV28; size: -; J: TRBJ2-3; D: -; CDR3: CASSFSRVTDTQYF; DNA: TGTGCCAGCAGTTTTTCAAGGGTCACAGATACGCAGTATTTT
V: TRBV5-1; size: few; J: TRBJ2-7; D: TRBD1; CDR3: CASSIQGATYEQYF; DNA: TGCGCCAGCAGCATCCAGGGGGCCACCTACGAGCAGTACTTC
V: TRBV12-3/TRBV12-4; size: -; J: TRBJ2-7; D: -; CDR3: CASSFTTGVDYEQYF; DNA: TGTGCCAGCAGTTTCACTACGGGGGTAGACTACGAGCAGTACTTC
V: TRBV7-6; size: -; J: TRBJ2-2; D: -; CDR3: CASSALGPSGELFF; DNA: TGTGCCAGCAGCGCGCTAGGGCCCTCCGGGGAGCTGTTTTTT
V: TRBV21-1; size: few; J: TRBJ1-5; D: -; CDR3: CASSGVQGFSSNQPQHF; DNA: TGTGCCAGCAGCGGGGTACAGGGGTTTTCTAGCAATCAGCCCCAGCATTTT
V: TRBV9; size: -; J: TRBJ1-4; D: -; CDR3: CASSADGAPNEKLFF; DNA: TGTGCCAGCAGCGCGGACGGGGCCCCCAATGAAAAACTGTTTTTT
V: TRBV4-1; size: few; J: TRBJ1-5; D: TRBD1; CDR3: CASRRTGGLPSNQPQHF; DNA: TGCGCCAGCAGGAGGACAGGGGGCCTTCCCAGCAATCAGCCCCAGCATTTT
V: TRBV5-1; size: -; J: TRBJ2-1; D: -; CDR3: CASSRTGTSSYNEQFF; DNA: TGCGCCAGCAGCAGGACAGGGACTAGCTCCTACAATGAGCAGTTCTTC
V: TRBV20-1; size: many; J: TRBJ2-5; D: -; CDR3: CSAGQETQYF; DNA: TGCAGTGCTGGGCAAGAGACCCAGTACTTC
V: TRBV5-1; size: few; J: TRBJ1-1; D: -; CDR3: CASSSPRNDVAFF; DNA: TGCGCCAGCAGCTCCCCCAGGAACGATGTAGCTTTCTTT
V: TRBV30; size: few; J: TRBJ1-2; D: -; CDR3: CAWSVGTTDYGYTF; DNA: TGTGCCTGGTCTGTTGGGACAACGGACTATGGCTACACCTTC
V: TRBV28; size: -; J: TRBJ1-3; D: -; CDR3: CASSVRFSGNTIYF; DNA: TGTGCCAGCAGTGTTCGATTCTCTGGAAACACCATATATTTT
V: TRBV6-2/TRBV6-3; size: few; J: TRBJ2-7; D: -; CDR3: CASKWQSDYEQYF; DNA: TGTGCCAGCAAGTGGCAGTCGGACTACGAGCAGTACTTC
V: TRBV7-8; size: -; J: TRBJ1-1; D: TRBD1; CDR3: CASSSPGQGEAFF; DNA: TGTGCCAGCAGCTCTCCGGGACAGGGAGAAGCTTTCTTT
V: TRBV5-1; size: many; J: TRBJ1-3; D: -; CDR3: CASSLYGDGNTIYF; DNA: TGCGCCAGCAGCTTGTACGGGGACGGCAACACCATATATTTT
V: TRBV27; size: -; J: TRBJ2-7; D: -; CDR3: CASSRGLQGTPYEQYF; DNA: TGTGCCAGCAGTCGGGGATTACAGGGTACCCCCTACGAGCAGTACTTC
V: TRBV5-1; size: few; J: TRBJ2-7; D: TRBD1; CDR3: CASSPDRAKQYF; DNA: TGCGCCAGCAGCCCGGACAGGGCCAAGCAGTACTTC
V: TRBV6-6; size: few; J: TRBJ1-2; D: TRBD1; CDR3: CASSDPGQGNNGYTF; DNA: TGTGCCAGCAGTGACCCGGGACAGGGTAACAACGGCTACACCTTC
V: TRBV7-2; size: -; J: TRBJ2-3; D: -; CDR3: CASSFISTDTQYF; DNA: TGTGCCAGCAGCTTTATCAGCACAGATACGCAGTATTTT